This TCR beta chain originates from a study of T cell responses to AZD1222 COVID-19 vaccine (dated by TCRdb to 2020 to 2022). For the wider study: Because spike-specific TCR depth and breadth did not differ between the two schedules, AZD1222 recipients who got a second dose at roughly 4 weeks were pooled with those who got a second dose at roughly 12 weeks. Trial participants were enrolled by age into 18-55, 56-69 and 70-plus year subgroups, with roughly 160, 29 and 62 TCR-sequenced participants respectively. TCR sequencing was performed for approximately 240 trial participants, of whom some 200 were given two doses of AZD1222 and around 26 were given two doses of MenACWY control vaccine. Study-wide conclusions, independent of this receptor: Participants were mostly white British and included more females than males, and it was suggested by the authors that clonal diversity may have been underestimated. Conclusions about previously exposed vaccinees were limited because only six AZD1222 recipients were SARS-CoV-2 seropositive at baseline. The whole spike protein was spanned by vaccine-associated CD4 TCRs, and dominant responses were seen in regions 160-218 and 743-854. Epitopes outside the regions mutated in the B.1.351 and B.1.1.7 variants were reportedly recognized by nearly half of the unique spike-specific TCRs. The 56-69-year group was small, and its depth increase did not reach significance, likely because of low power. After two AZD1222 doses, both the breadth and the depth of spike-specific TCRs were significantly higher than at day 0 and than in MenACWY recipients. Because no day 14 peak-response samples were available, repertoires were characterized only after the peak T cell response.

CDR3 length: 13 amino acids, cysteine to phenylalanine. Here the CDR3 DNA is all that survives: 39 bases in frame from base 1. Per the germline V gene (reference sequence), MNHEY is the CDR1 and SMNVEV is the CDR2. The junction shows trimming of 3 bases on V and 8 bases on J, plus 13 bases between the germline ends. The meaning of the sample's time point label: baseline before first vaccination. Vaccinee samples came from UK trials COV001 and COV002, including a single-blind randomized controlled phase 2/3 trial of AZD1222 (ChAdOx1 nCoV-19) in healthy adults. For TCRbeta chain sequencing, PBMC samples from trial participants were taken at day 0 and at day 28 after the second dose. For this clone: Its antigen is not yet known. Base qualities are not recorded, but no much larger clone differs from it by a single base.

The CDR3 regions of human TCRbeta chains were analyzed by immunosequencing. In the authors' own workflow: Repertoire TCRs were matched against a reference library of SARS-CoV-2-specific TCRs generated with the MIRA antigen-specificity platform. Breadth was defined as the fraction of unique TCRs that were SARS-CoV-2-associated. Depth was defined as the fraction of total T cells that were SARS-CoV-2-associated. Using the MIRA data, each spike-specific TCR was assigned both to the spike region to which the TCR was reactive and to a CD4 or CD8 class. Log10-transformed breadth and depth values were compared by one-way ANOVA with Sidak's multiple comparisons tests. TCRdb stores this immuneACCESS table with in-frame sequences only. Part of the clones is absent; in the studies checked, under half of the shortfall reflects unresolved V genes, and no reason is known for the rest. V and J calls and clone size are copied from that table; D and trimming were computed from the DNA. In all, the sample holds about 140,000 clones, and just over 85% of those were seen once. The ten largest account for 3% to 4.5% of the sample.

This receptor was obtained from an adult in good health. Material: peripheral blood, obtained on day 0 of AZD1222 vaccination. Recombination joined TRBV27 with TRBJ1-2; TRBD1 might be the D gene, on 5 matching bases. The DNA sequence is as follows: TGTGCCAGCAGTTTCAGGGCGATGGGGGGCTACACCTTC. It translates as CASSFRAMGGYTF.